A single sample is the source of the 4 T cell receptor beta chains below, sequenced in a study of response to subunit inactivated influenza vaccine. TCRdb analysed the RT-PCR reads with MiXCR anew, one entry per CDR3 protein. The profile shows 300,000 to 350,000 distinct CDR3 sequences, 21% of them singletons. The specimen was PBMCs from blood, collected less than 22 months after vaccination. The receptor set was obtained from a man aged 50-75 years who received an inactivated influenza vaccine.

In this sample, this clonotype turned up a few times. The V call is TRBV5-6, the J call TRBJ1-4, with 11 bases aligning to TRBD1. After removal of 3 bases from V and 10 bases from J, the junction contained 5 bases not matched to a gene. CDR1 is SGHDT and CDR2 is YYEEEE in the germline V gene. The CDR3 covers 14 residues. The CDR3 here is CASSSGQGAGKLFF. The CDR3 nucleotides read TGTGCCAGCAGCTCCGGACAGGGGGCCGGAAAACTGTTTTTT. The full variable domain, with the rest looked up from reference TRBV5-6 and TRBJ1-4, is DAGVTQSPTHLIKTRGQQVTLRCSPKSGHDTVSWYQQALGQGPQFIFQYYEEEERQRGNFPDRFSGHQFPNYSSELNVNALLLGDSALYLCASSSGQGAGKLFFGSGTQLSVL.

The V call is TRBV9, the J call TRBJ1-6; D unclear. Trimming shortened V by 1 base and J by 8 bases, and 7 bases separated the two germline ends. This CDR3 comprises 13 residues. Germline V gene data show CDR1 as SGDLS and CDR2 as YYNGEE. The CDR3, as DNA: TGTGCCAGCAGCGTAACCCCGGATTCACCCCTCCACTTT. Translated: CASSVTPDSPLHF.

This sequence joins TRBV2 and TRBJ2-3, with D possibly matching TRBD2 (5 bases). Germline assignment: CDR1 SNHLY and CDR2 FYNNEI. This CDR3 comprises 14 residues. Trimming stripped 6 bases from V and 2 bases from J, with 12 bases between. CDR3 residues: CASRERSYTDTQYF. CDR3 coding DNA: TGTGCCAGCAGGGAGCGGAGCTACACAGATACGCAGTATTTT.

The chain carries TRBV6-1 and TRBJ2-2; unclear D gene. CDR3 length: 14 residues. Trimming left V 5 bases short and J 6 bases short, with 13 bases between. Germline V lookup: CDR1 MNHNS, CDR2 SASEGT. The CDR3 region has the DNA TGTGCCAGCAGTCCCCTTATGACGGCCGGGGAGCTGTTTTTT. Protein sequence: CASSPLMTAGELFF.